This TCR beta chain was obtained from a study of T cell changes during pregnancy in multiple sclerosis. Sequencing used immunoSEQ multiplex PCR; TCRdb keeps in-frame clones, though not all of them. The sample has more than 60,000 clones; roughly 91% are singletons. Losses at the gene ends were 2 bases for V and 5 bases for J; bases not matched to a gene: 10. The CDR3 has 16 residues. CDR1 MRHNA and CDR2 SNTAGT come from the germline V gene. This rearrangement joins TRBV6-4 to TRBJ1-1, with 8 bases aligning to TRBD1. The material sequenced was peripheral blood, taken before pregnancy. The sequence derives from a female donor with multiple sclerosis, enrolled in a pregnancy study. The CDR3 here is CASSDAPRTGKTEAFF. For the CDR3, the DNA is TGTGCCAGCAGTGACGCCCCGAGGACAGGGAAGACTGAAGCTTTCTTT.